This T cell receptor (beta chain) stems from a study of T cell responses to AZD1222 COVID-19 vaccine. This clone was observed a handful of times. Its specificity is unknown. Trimming removed 2 bases from V and 2 bases from J; junction bases left unmatched: 2. The CDR3 extends over 15 amino acids. CDR1 and CDR2 (germline): LGHDT, YNNKEL (reference sequence). The assay was immunoSEQ multiplex PCR, and TCRdb's table has in-frame clones only and misses some. The table lists roughly 81,000 clones, roughly 88% of them singletons. General study findings and limits: Vaccine-associated CD4 TCRs ranged over spike, dominating at 160-218 and 743-854. AZD1222 recipients seropositive at baseline numbered only six or seven. Donors were largely white British and mainly female; clonal diversity was possibly underestimated.

This chain uses TRBV3-1 (or the pseudogene TRBV3-2) with TRBJ2-7, with 11 bases lining up with TRBD2. The sample here was peripheral blood, taken on day 0 of AZD1222 vaccination. The receptor's source is an adult in good health. Here the CDR3 reads CASSQLTSGTYEQYF. In DNA, the CDR3 is TGTGCCAGCAGCCAACTGACTAGCGGGACCTACGAGCAGTACTTC.